The T cell receptor beta chain under discussion was sequenced for a study of shared T cell receptors in the human thymus. Data came from immunoSEQ multiplex PCR; TCRdb stores just in-frame clones and leaves some out. The sample has more than 550,000 clones, approximately 87% seen once. These data were also filed under a second study, of human thymus T cells. That work adds: Among the donors, all were healthy Finnish infants having corrective surgery for congenital heart defects. Resections were taken during corrective heart surgery, and the thymus tissue came from these. Thymic and blood repertoires seemed to show skewed V and J gene use. Reports from related research described highly overlapping thymic repertoires among unrelated individuals.

Sequences were obtained from thymocytes. The source is a boy younger than two with a congenital heart defect.

The CDR3 DNA is TGCGCCAGCAGCCTAGACCGCGGAGGTCAGATTCCCTACGAGCAGTACTTC. Protein sequence: CASSLDRGGQIPYEQYF. The chain has TRBV4-3 and TRBJ2-7; weak D call: TRBD2 (5 bases). Germline V gene sequence: CDR1 LGHNA, CDR2 YSLEER. The length of the CDR3 is 17 residues. Trimming left V 4 bases short and J 2 bases short, with 21 bases between.